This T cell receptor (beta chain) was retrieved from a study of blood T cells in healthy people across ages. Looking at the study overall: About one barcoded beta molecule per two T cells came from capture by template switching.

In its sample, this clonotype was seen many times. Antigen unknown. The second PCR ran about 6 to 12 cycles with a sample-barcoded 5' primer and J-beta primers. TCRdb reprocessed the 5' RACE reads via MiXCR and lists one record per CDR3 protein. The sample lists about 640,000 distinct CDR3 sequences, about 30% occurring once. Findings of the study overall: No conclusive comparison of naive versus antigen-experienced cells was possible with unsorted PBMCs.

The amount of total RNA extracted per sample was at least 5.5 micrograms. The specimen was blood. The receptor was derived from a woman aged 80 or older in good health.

CDR3 protein: CASSPQPRGKINSPLHF. CDR3 nucleotides: TGTGCCAGCAGCCCTCAACCCCGGGGCAAGATCAATTCACCCCTCCACTTT. This rearrangement joins TRBV7-2 to TRBJ1-6; D is possibly TRBD1 (5 bases). The ends were cut back, 5 bases at V and 7 bases at J, with 21 bases in the middle. The CDR3 has 17 residues. CDR1 and CDR2 (germline): SGHTA, FQGNSA. The whole variable domain, filled in from reference TRBV7-2 and TRBJ1-6, reads GAGVSQSPSNKVTEKGKDVELRCDPISGHTALYWYRQSLGQGLEFLIYFQGNSAPDKSGLPSDRFSAERTGGSVSTLTIQRTQQEDSAVYLCASSPQPRGKINSPLHFGNGTRLTVT.